Listed here are 21 T cell receptor beta chains from one sample, sequenced in a study of shared clonotypes between healthy human individuals. Naive CD8 populations comprised CD45RO-negative cells positively selected for CCR7, excluding terminally differentiated effector memory CD45RA+ cells. This table comes from immunoSEQ multiplex PCR, and its TCRdb copy is limited to in-frame clones, with some not included. The table shows roughly 2 million clones, with 85% to 95% occurring only once. Sequenced material: naive CD8+ T cells sorted from blood. Every receptor here comes from a man between 18 and 29 years old in good health.

This chain links TRBV7-2 with TRBJ2-1; 7 bases match TRBD1. There are 15 residues in the CDR3. Germline CDR1 and CDR2: SGHTA and FQGNSA. V shed 0 bases and J 6 bases; nucleotides not matched to a gene: 5. CDR3 in amino acids: CASSLAQGVRNEQFF. DNA for the CDR3: TGTGCCAGCAGCTTAGCGCAGGGGGTCCGCAATGAGCAGTTCTTC.

The chain joins TRBV4-1 to TRBJ2-1; D gene uncertain. The CDR3 extends over 15 amino acids. Per germline, CDR1 MGHRA and CDR2 YSYEKL. V was trimmed by 0 bases and J by 0 bases, leaving 6 bases between them. The CDR3 loop is CASSQDSPSYNEQFF. The DNA for the CDR3 is TGCGCCAGCAGCCAAGATTCCCCCTCCTACAATGAGCAGTTCTTC.

The chain uses TRBV13 and TRBJ2-4; D perhaps matches TRBD2 (6 bases). Germline V CDR1 and CDR2: PRHDT, FYEKMQ (reference sequence). V was clipped by 0 bases and J by 8 bases, with 11 bases between them. This CDR3 comprises 14 residues. In DNA, the CDR3 is TGTGCCAGCAGCTTAGGGGGCGGGGCGGACATTCAGTACTTC. Its translation: CASSLGGGADIQYF.

This sequence joins TRBV30 and TRBJ2-7; 7 bases fit TRBD2. CDR3 length: 11 amino acids. The germline V gene encodes CDR1 GTSNPN and CDR2 SVGIG (reference sequence). V was pared by 5 bases and J by 3 bases, with 1 base of the junction left unmatched. The CDR3 loop is CAWASGYEQYF. The CDR3 bases are TGTGCCTGGGCTAGCGGCTACGAGCAGTACTTC.

The chain recombines TRBV6-6 with TRBJ1-4, with 7 nucleotides matching TRBD1. This CDR3 spans 13 amino acids. Germline V lookup: CDR1 MNHNY, CDR2 SVGAGI (reference sequence). V lost 10 bases to trimming and J lost 7 bases; unmatched junction nucleotides: 9. The CDR3 region is CATWTGRVEKLFF. For the CDR3, the DNA is TGTGCCACCTGGACAGGTCGGGTTGAAAAACTGTTTTTT.

This chain connects TRBV7-6 to TRBJ2-7, with D perhaps given as TRBD1 or TRBD2 (5 bases each). The CDR3 totals 15 residues. Germline CDR1 SGHVS, CDR2 FNYEAQ. V was shortened by 3 bases and J by 2 bases, with 14 bases between the two germline ends. The CDR3 region has the DNA TGTGCCAGCAGCTTGTCGGGGCCATTACCCTACGAGCAGTACTTC. Translated, it gives CASSLSGPLPYEQYF.

The chain combines TRBV6-1 with TRBJ1-2; D gene ambiguous. Germline assignment: CDR1 MNHNS and CDR2 SASEGT. V lost 6 bases and J lost 6, with 8 bases in between. The CDR3 extends over 11 amino acids. CDR3 coding DNA: TGTGCCAGCAGCGCGATCGATGGCTACACCTTC. Translating it yields CASSAIDGYTF.

This chain connects TRBV27 to TRBJ2-3; 8 bases match TRBD2. V was clipped by 1 base and J by 4 bases; unmatched bases: 7. Per germline, CDR1 MNHEY and CDR2 SMNVEV (reference sequence). The CDR3 is 16 residues long. This chain's CDR3 is CASSLFARGGSDTQYF. The DNA of the CDR3 is TGTGCCAGCAGTTTATTTGCTCGGGGGGGTTCAGATACGCAGTATTTT.

In DNA, the CDR3 is TGCAGCGTTGCTGCAGGGGTTAGATGGGGGGCCAACGTCCTGACTTTC. Protein: CSVAAGVRWGANVLTF. The chain couples TRBV29-1 to TRBJ2-6; D possibly corresponds to TRBD1 (6 bases). This CDR3 spans 16 amino acids. Trimming removed 4 bases from V and 4 bases from J, with 17 bases in between. Germline CDR1 is SQVTM and CDR2 is ANQGSEA.

This clone was detected only once. At the DNA level, this CDR3 is encoded by other sequences in the same sample as well. The genes are TRBV29-1 and TRBJ2-1; D is undetermined. V shed 4 bases and J shed 7 bases, with 5 bases lying between them. This CDR3 is built from 10 residues. Germline CDR1 is SQVTM and CDR2 is ANQGSEA. The CDR3 nucleotides read TGCAGCGTTGTTGTTAATGAGCAGTTCTTC. Protein sequence: CSVVVNEQFF.

As regards this clone: Other nucleotide sequences in the sample specify the same CDR3. The chain uses TRBV6-6 and TRBJ1-2; weak D call: TRBD1 (6 bases). This CDR3 region has 13 residues. The ends were cut back, 6 bases at V and 3 bases at J, with 11 bases in the middle. Germline values: CDR1 MNHNY, CDR2 SVGAGI (reference sequence). The CDR3 DNA sequence: TGTGCCAGCAGCCCACAGGGTGACTATGGCTACACCTTC. Its protein is CASSPQGDYGYTF.

DNA for the CDR3: TGTGCCAGCAGCATTGGGACACCCGAGCACTACGAGCAGTACTTC. Amino acids: CASSIGTPEHYEQYF. The chain combines TRBV7-9 with TRBJ2-7; perhaps TRBD1 as D (6 bases). The CDR3 consists of 15 residues. From germline, CDR1 is SEHNR and CDR2 FQNEAQ (reference sequence). V was trimmed by 5 bases and J by 3 bases, leaving 17 bases between them.

Turning to this clone: Other DNA sequences from this sample encode an identical CDR3 as well. The chain uses TRBV11-2 and TRBJ2-7; D not resolved. The germline gives CDR1 SGHAT, CDR2 FQNNGV. V dropped 1 base and J dropped 7 bases, with 5 bases sitting between them. This CDR3 region has 11 residues. In nucleotides, the CDR3 is TGTGCCAGCAGCTTAGTGGGAGAGCAGTACTTC. Its translation: CASSLVGEQYF.

The chain employs TRBV4-3 and TRBJ2-7; D might be TRBD1 (6 bases). This CDR3 has 16 amino acids. The ends were cut back, 0 bases at V and 4 bases at J, with 16 bases in the middle. Germline V gives CDR1 LGHNA, CDR2 YSLEER. This CDR3 reads CASSQDPGATWYEQYF. The CDR3 coding sequence is TGCGCCAGCAGCCAAGATCCAGGGGCGACATGGTACGAGCAGTACTTC.

The rearrangement links TRBV5-4 to TRBJ2-1; D is unresolved. Germline lookup yields CDR1 SGHNT and CDR2 YYREEE (reference sequence). The CDR3 length is 15 residues. The V gene lost 1 base and the J gene lost 5 bases, with 13 bases spanning the gap. The CDR3 nucleotides are TGTGCCAGCAGCTTGAGGCAGATCCCAGACAATGAGCAGTTCTTC. This translates into CASSLRQIPDNEQFF. Full variable domain (outside the CDR3, taken from reference TRBV5-4 and TRBJ2-1): ETGVTQSPTHLIKTRGQQVTLRCSSQSGHNTVSWYQQALGQGPQFIFQYYREEENGRGNFPPRFSGLQFPNYSSELNVNALELDDSALYLCASSLRQIPDNEQFFGPGTRLTVL.

J is TRBJ2-2 and V is TRBV27; 8 positions match TRBD2. The CDR3 sequence is 15 residues long. V shed 2 bases and J 5 bases; nucleotides not matched to a gene: 4. CDR1 is MNHEY, CDR2 SMNVEV, per germline (reference sequence). CDR3 in DNA: TGTGCCAGCAGTTTACCCGCTAGCGGGACCGGGGAGCTGTTTTTT. This encodes CASSLPASGTGELFF.

The V and J genes are TRBV19 and TRBJ2-7; the match to TRBD1 covers 10 bases. The CDR3 sequence is 15 residues long. Germline CDR1 reads LNHDA; CDR2 reads SQIVND (reference sequence). Germline trimming cut 2 bases from V and 9 bases from J; bases unmatched to any gene: 10. The CDR3 sequence is CASSITGTGAKVQYF. The DNA of the CDR3 is TGTGCCAGTAGTATAACGGGGACAGGGGCTAAGGTGCAGTACTTC.

Details on this clone: Other nucleotide sequences from this sample produce the same CDR3. This chain connects TRBV7-9 to TRBJ1-2, with D possibly being TRBD1 (6 bases). The CDR3 is 13 residues long. V lost 4 bases to trimming and J lost 4 bases, with 10 bases between them. CDR1 and CDR2 (germline): SEHNR, FQNEAQ (reference sequence). CDR3 sequence reads: CASSSTGTYGYTF. The DNA of the CDR3 is TGTGCCAGCAGCTCGACAGGTACCTATGGCTACACCTTC. Variable domain in full (rest from reference TRBV7-9 and TRBJ1-2): DTGVSQNPRHKITKRGQNVTFRCDPISEHNRLYWYRQTLGQGPEFLTYFQNEAQLEKSRLLSDRFSAERPKGSFSTLEIQRTEQGDSAMYLCASSSTGTYGYTFGSGTRLTVV.

This clone was seen a single time. This sequence joins TRBV9 and TRBJ2-2, with 8 bases aligning to TRBD2. The CDR3 consists of 15 residues. V trimming: 4 bases; J trimming: 2 bases; junction bases outside the gene matches: 4. Germline CDR1 SGDLS, CDR2 YYNGEE. The CDR3: CASSHGGVNTGELFF. CDR3 DNA: TGTGCCAGCAGCCACGGGGGGGTAAACACCGGGGAGCTGTTTTTT. The variable domain in full, completed from reference TRBV9 and TRBJ2-2, reads DSGVTQTPKHLITATGQRVTLRCSPRSGDLSVYWYQQSLDQGLQFLIQYYNGEERAKGNILERFSAQQFPDLHSELNLSSLELGDSALYFCASSHGGVNTGELFFGEGSRLTVL.

This clone has only a few counts. J is TRBJ1-2 and V is TRBV11-2; a possible D gene is TRBD1 (5 bases). Germline CDR1 and CDR2: SGHAT and FQNNGV. This CDR3 has 17 amino acids. The V and J ends lost 3 bases and 2 bases respectively, with 19 bases between them. The chain's CDR3 is CASSFTGSAGSNYGYTF. For the CDR3, the DNA is TGTGCCAGCAGCTTTACTGGGTCTGCAGGGTCCAACTATGGCTACACCTTC.

The V gene is TRBV7-9, the J gene TRBJ1-1; 11 bases match TRBD1. The CDR3 covers 15 residues. Germline V gene lookup returns CDR1 SEHNR and CDR2 FQNEAQ (reference sequence). J lost 11 bases, V lost 3 bases, and 11 bases had no gene match. CDR3 protein: CASSFGQGAIGFAFF. The CDR3 DNA follows: TGTGCCAGCAGCTTCGGACAGGGGGCGATTGGGTTCGCTTTCTTT.